These 11 T cell receptor beta chains originate from one sample sequenced in a study of identifying expanded T cells in peripheral blood. Profiled with immunoSEQ multiplex PCR; TCRdb holds only in-frame clones, not every one. This table has under 95,000 clones, 75% to 90% appearing once. The sequencing input was blood. These receptors all come from a person aged 18-70 years in good health.

This clone was picked up a small number of times. This chain joins TRBV7-2 and TRBJ2-3, with 10 positions matching TRBD2. The V segment lost 1 base and the J segment 4 bases; nucleotides outside the gene matches: 5. The CDR3 loop spans 16 amino acids. Germline CDR1 SGHTA, CDR2 FQGNSA. CDR3 in amino acids: CASSLGASGGPDTQYF. CDR3 DNA: TGTGCCAGCAGCTTAGGGGCTAGCGGGGGTCCAGATACGCAGTATTTT.

This rearrangement joins TRBV11-2 to TRBJ2-3; maybe TRBD2 (5 bases). The germline V and J ends were trimmed by 5 bases and 4 bases, with 13 bases remaining between them. The CDR3 has 14 amino acids. Germline CDR1 reads SGHAT; CDR2 reads FQNNGV. In DNA form, the CDR3 reads TGTGCCAGCAGCCCACTTCTGAGGGCAGATACGCAGTATTTT. Amino acids: CASSPLLRADTQYF.

This clone was recorded once. This sequence joins TRBV29-1 and TRBJ1-1; D is unresolved. Germline CDR1 SQVTM, CDR2 ANQGSEA. The CDR3 spans 11 residues. V was trimmed by 5 bases and J by 3 bases, leaving 7 bases between them. The CDR3 sequence: CSVTGYTEAFF. DNA of the CDR3: TGCAGCGTTACTGGGTACACTGAAGCTTTCTTT.

This sequence joins TRBV5-1 and TRBJ1-4; D unresolved. V was pared by 0 bases and J by 11 bases, with 11 bases between. Germline CDR1 SGHRS, CDR2 YFSETQ. The CDR3 consists of 13 residues. CDR3 region: CASSLARGAKLFF. The DNA for the CDR3 is TGCGCCAGCAGCTTGGCCCGGGGAGCGAAACTGTTTTTT.

This sequence joins TRBV7-2 and TRBJ2-3, with 11 nucleotides matching TRBD2. The germline V gene encodes CDR1 SGHTA and CDR2 FQGNSA. The ends lost 5 bases at V and 5 bases at J; junction bases unmatched: 6. This CDR3 has 15 amino acids. The CDR3: CASSPLAGALDTQYF. In DNA, the CDR3 is TGTGCCAGCAGCCCACTAGCGGGAGCGCTAGATACGCAGTATTTT.

The chain carries TRBV6-5 and TRBJ2-7; 12 nucleotides agree with TRBD2. The V and J ends lost 4 bases and 0 bases, in that order; junction bases with no gene match: 4. CDR1 and CDR2 (germline): MNHEY, SVGAGI. This CDR3 contains 16 residues. The CDR3, as DNA: TGTGCCAGCAGTTCCCCGACTAGCGGGAGCTCCTACGAGCAGTACTTC. It specifies CASSSPTSGSSYEQYF.

This chain links TRBV7-6 with TRBJ2-7; D is ambiguous. V dropped 1 base and J dropped 2 bases, with 12 bases sitting between them. CDR3 length: 15 residues. The germline V gene has CDR1 SGHVS and CDR2 FNYEAQ. CDR3 loop: CASSLVQDLTYEQYF. The CDR3 DNA reads as TGTGCCAGCAGCTTAGTTCAGGACCTGACCTACGAGCAGTACTTC.

J is TRBJ2-5 and V is TRBV27, with D possibly being TRBD1 or TRBD2 (6 bases each). Looked up from germline, CDR1 is MNHEY and CDR2 is SMNVEV (reference sequence). CDR3 length equals 14 residues. Trimming removed 7 bases at V and 4 bases at J, with 16 bases between. The CDR3 sequence: CASKGDGGGETQYF. The CDR3, as DNA: TGTGCCAGCAAGGGGGATGGAGGGGGAGAGACCCAGTACTTC.

V usage is TRBV7-2 and J usage is TRBJ2-7, with TRBD2 matching 8 bases. With 0 bases clipped from V and 4 bases from J, the junction kept 2 bases outside the gene matches. The CDR3 consists of 14 residues. The germline V gene has CDR1 SGHTA and CDR2 FQGNSA. DNA of the CDR3: TGTGCCAGCAGCTTAGCACAGCGGGGGTACGAGCAGTACTTC. It encodes CASSLAQRGYEQYF.

The V gene is TRBV19, the J gene TRBJ2-3; 9 nucleotides line up with TRBD2. V shed 7 bases, J shed 6 bases, and the junction held 8 bases outside the gene matches. The CDR3 length is 14 residues. The germline CDR1 and CDR2 sequences are LNHDA and SQIVND (reference sequence). CDR3 nucleotide sequence: TGTGCCAGTATTTCGCGGGAGGGCTCCGATACGCAGTATTTT. This translates into CASISREGSDTQYF. Complete variable domain (other parts from reference TRBV19 and TRBJ2-3): DGGITQSPKYLFRKEGQNVTLSCEQNLNHDAMYWYRQDPGQGLRLIYYSQIVNDFQKGDIAEGYSVSREKKESFPLTVTSAQKNPTAFYLCASISREGSDTQYFGPGTRLTVL.

V gene TRBV6-1 combines with J gene TRBJ1-2; 7 bases are a match to TRBD1. CDR1 and CDR2 (germline): MNHNS, SASEGT. CDR3 length equals 14 residues. J lost 6 bases, V lost 6 bases, and 10 bases had no gene match. DNA for the CDR3: TGTGCCAGCAGACCTGGAGGGACAGCCGATGGCTACACCTTC. This translates into CASRPGGTADGYTF.